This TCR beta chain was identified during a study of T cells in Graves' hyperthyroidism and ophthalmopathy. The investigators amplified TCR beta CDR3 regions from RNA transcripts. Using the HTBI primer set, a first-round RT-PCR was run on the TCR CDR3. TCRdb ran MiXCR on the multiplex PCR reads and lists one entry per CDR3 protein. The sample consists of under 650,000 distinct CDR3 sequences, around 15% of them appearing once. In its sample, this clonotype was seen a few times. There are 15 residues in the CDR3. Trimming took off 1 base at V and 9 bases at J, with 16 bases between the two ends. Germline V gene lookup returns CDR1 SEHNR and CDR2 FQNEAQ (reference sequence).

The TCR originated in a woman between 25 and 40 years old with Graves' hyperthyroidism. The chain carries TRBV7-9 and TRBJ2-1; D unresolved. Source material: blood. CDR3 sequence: CASSLVADLDFEQFF. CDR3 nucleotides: TGTGCCAGCAGCTTAGTGGCAGATTTGGATTTTGAGCAGTTCTTC.